Shown below are 15 T cell receptor beta chains from a single sample sequenced in a study of cytomegalovirus exposure and HLA in healthy donors. The primer mix had 60 Vbeta and 13 Jbeta primers. The repertoire was sequenced with immunoSEQ multiplex PCR; TCRdb's copy has only in-frame clones and lacks some. The sample contains about 130,000 clones, 65% to 85% of which appear only once. Sequenced input: PBMCs. These receptors were collected from a man aged 25 to 45 in good health and CMV-seronegative.

For this clone: Other DNA sequences within the sample encode an identical CDR3. The V and J genes are TRBV30 and TRBJ2-1; 9 positions agree with TRBD2. J was trimmed by 7 bases and V by 7 bases; bases with no gene match: 11. Germline values: CDR1 GTSNPN, CDR2 SVGIG (reference sequence). CDR3 length equals 14 residues. The CDR3 sequence is CASPGREGQNEQFF. The CDR3, as DNA: TGTGCCTCTCCAGGGCGGGAGGGCCAAAATGAGCAGTTCTTC.

CDR3 coding DNA: TGTGCCAGCAGCTTGGGACTAGCGGGGGGGGAGCAGTACTTC. This codes for CASSLGLAGGEQYF. This chain joins TRBV7-2 and TRBJ2-7, with TRBD2 matching over 16 bases. V trimming: 3 bases; J trimming: 7 bases; junction bases outside the gene matches: 0. The CDR3 is made up of 14 amino acids. CDR1 and CDR2 (germline): SGHTA, FQGNSA.

The chain couples TRBV18 to TRBJ1-1, with 7 positions matching TRBD1. Looked up from germline, CDR1 is KGHSH and CDR2 is LQKENI. Trimming took 3 bases from V and 6 from J; bases not matched to a gene: 13. The CDR3 consists of 16 residues. Here the CDR3 reads CASSPGTGVIRAEAFF. The CDR3 DNA sequence: TGTGCCAGCTCACCGGGAACAGGGGTAATTAGGGCTGAAGCTTTCTTT.

The sample holds a few counts of this clone. This chain connects TRBV10-1 to TRBJ2-7; TRBD2 matches 15 bases. V shed 7 bases and J 6 bases; nucleotides not matched to a gene: 16. Germline lookup yields CDR1 WNHNN and CDR2 SYGVQD (reference sequence). This CDR3 comprises 18 residues. In nucleotides, the CDR3 is TGCGCCAGCAAAGCCGGGACTAGCGGGGGGTTACCATTGGGCGAGCAGTACTTC. Protein: CASKAGTSGGLPLGEQYF.

The rearrangement links TRBV6-5 to TRBJ2-1; D possibly corresponds to TRBD2 (6 bases). Germline assignment: CDR1 MNHEY and CDR2 SVGAGI. CDR3 length: 15 amino acids. Trimming shortened V by 5 bases and J by 3 bases, and 14 bases separated the two germline ends. This chain's CDR3 is CASSRGEDYYNEQFF. The CDR3 nucleotides are TGTGCCAGCAGTAGGGGTGAGGACTACTACAATGAGCAGTTCTTC.

This clone was recorded only once. The chain couples TRBV18 to TRBJ1-2; 8 bases are a match to TRBD1. From germline, CDR1 is KGHSH and CDR2 LQKENI. Trimming at V came to 2 bases and at J to 1 base, leaving 6 bases not matched to a gene. The CDR3 has 16 amino acids. The CDR3 DNA sequence: TGTGCCAGCTCACCAGGACAGGGAAGTTTTAACTATGGCTACACCTTC. Translating gives CASSPGQGSFNYGYTF.

This clone showed up just a few times. The rearrangement joins TRBV10-3 to TRBJ2-6, with 9 bases lining up with TRBD1. V shed 6 bases and J 2 bases; nucleotides not matched to a gene: 5. The CDR3 is made up of 16 amino acids. Looked up from germline, CDR1 is ENHRY and CDR2 is SYGVKD. CDR3 in DNA: TGTGCCATCAGATTACAGGGGGCTGCTGGGGCCAACGTCCTGACTTTC. It codes for CAIRLQGAAGANVLTF.

The chain uses TRBV2 and TRBJ2-5; tentative D call: TRBD1 (5 bases). Germline assignment: CDR1 SNHLY and CDR2 FYNNEI. V lost 3 bases and J 3 bases, leaving 5 bases between the germline ends. There are 12 residues in the CDR3. The CDR3 sequence is CASSDREETQYF. The CDR3, as DNA: TGTGCCAGCAGTGACAGGGAAGAGACCCAGTACTTC.

V gene TRBV15 combines with J gene TRBJ2-1; no definite D call. Germline-derived CDR1 and CDR2 are LNHNV and YYDKDF (reference sequence). V was pared by 2 bases and J by 3 bases, with 8 bases between. This CDR3 comprises 14 residues. The CDR3, as DNA: TGTGCCACCAGCAGAACCACTCGCTACAATGAGCAGTTCTTC. This codes for CATSRTTRYNEQFF. Full variable domain (outside the CDR3, taken from reference TRBV15 and TRBJ2-1): DAMVIQNPRYQVTQFGKPVTLSCSQTLNHNVMYWYQQKSSQAPKLLFHYYDKDFNNEADTPDNFQSRRPNTSFCFLDIRSPGLGDTAMYLCATSRTTRYNEQFFGPGTRLTVL.

The chain carries TRBV7-9 and TRBJ2-2; D unclear. The germline V gene encodes CDR1 SEHNR and CDR2 FQNEAQ (reference sequence). The CDR3 consists of 13 residues. Trimming shortened V by 4 bases and J by 5 bases, and 8 bases separated the two germline ends. CDR3 bases: TGTGCCAGCAGCTCAGATGAAACCGGGGAGCTGTTTTTT. Encoded protein: CASSSDETGELFF.

This clone has only a few counts. Other DNA sequences of this sample code for an identical CDR3. The chain employs TRBV19 and TRBJ2-1, with TRBD1 matching 9 bases. CDR1 is LNHDA, CDR2 SQIVND, per germline (reference sequence). The CDR3 loop spans 15 amino acids. Unmatched junction bases numbered 3, after V lost 6 bases and J lost 0 bases. The CDR3 reads CASRTGGSSYNEQFF. The CDR3 DNA is TGTGCCAGTAGGACAGGGGGGAGCTCCTACAATGAGCAGTTCTTC.

The rearrangement uses TRBV12-2 and TRBJ2-2; the D call of TRBD2 is as the table states it, not checked on the DNA. TRBV12-2 is tagged as a pseudogene. The CDR3 extends over 16 amino acids. Here the CDR3 reads CASRFPFLRDTGELFF. In DNA form, the CDR3 reads TGTGCAAGTCGCTTTCCCTTCCTGCGGGACACCGGGGAGCTGTTTTTT.

V is TRBV2 and J is TRBJ1-3; 8 positions match TRBD1. This CDR3 is built from 14 residues. Germline V gene lookup returns CDR1 SNHLY and CDR2 FYNNEI. V was clipped by 8 bases and J by 0 bases; unmatched bases: 3. The CDR3 nucleotides are TGTGCCAGCCGACAGGGGAGCTCTGGAAACACCATATATTTT. The encoded protein is CASRQGSSGNTIYF.

The CDR3, as DNA: TGTGCCAGCAGCACGGGACAGGGGGCTGGTGAGCAGTACTTC. This codes for CASSTGQGAGEQYF. The chain employs TRBV7-7 and TRBJ2-7, with 12 nucleotides matching TRBD1. Germline values: CDR1 SSHAT, CDR2 FNYEAQ (reference sequence). The CDR3 sequence is 14 residues long. After removal of 5 bases from V and 7 bases from J, the junction contained 6 bases not matched to a gene. Drawing the rest from reference TRBV7-7 and TRBJ2-7, the complete variable domain is GAGVSQSPRYKVTKRGQDVTLRCDPISSHATLYWYQQALGQGPEFLTYFNYEAQPDKSGLPSDRFSAERPEGSISTLTIQRTEQRDSAMYRCASSTGQGAGEQYFGPGTRLTVT.

This chain connects TRBV9 to TRBJ2-1, with 10 bases lining up with TRBD2. Germline V gives CDR1 SGDLS, CDR2 YYNGEE. The CDR3 consists of 15 residues. V was clipped by 4 bases and J by 9 bases; unmatched bases: 10. CDR3 DNA sequence: TGTGCCAGCAGCACAAGCGGGGGGGCGGCGGGTGAGCAGTTCTTC. Encoded protein: CASSTSGGAAGEQFF.